This T cell receptor (beta chain) was identified in a study of T cell repertoires in cytomegalovirus infection. Study-wide results and limits: The study found HLA-C-restricted CMV-specific TCR beta clonotypes dominating the ex vivo response.

One entry per CDR3 protein, called by TCRdb with MiXCR from the reads. Of fewer than 300,000 distinct CDR3 sequences listed, around 25% are singletons. V lost 3 bases and J lost 1, with 5 bases in between. The CDR3 totals 12 residues. Germline CDR1 reads SGDLS; CDR2 reads YYNGEE. This clonotype was counted once. Its specificity is not known. The sequencing input was PBMCs. This sequence joins TRBV9 and TRBJ2-7; D is unresolved. This clonotype was sampled from a human donor in good health (CMV status not recorded). Some clones in this sample may be carry-over from other donors' samples. CDR3 nucleotide sequence: TGTGCCAGCAGCGCCCCATCCTACGAGCAGTACTTC. Its translation is CASSAPSYEQYF.